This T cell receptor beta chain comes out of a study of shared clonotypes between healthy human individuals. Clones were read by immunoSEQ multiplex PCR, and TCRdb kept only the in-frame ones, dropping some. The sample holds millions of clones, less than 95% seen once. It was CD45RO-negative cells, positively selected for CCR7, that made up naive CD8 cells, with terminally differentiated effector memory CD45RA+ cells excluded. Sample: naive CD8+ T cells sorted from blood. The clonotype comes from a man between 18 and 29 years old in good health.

CDR3: CASSAWEGGEQFF. The CDR3 DNA sequence: TGTGCCAGCAGTGCCTGGGAAGGGGGTGAGCAGTTCTTC. This chain connects TRBV6-1 to TRBJ2-1; D may be TRBD1 (6 bases). CDR3 size: 13 residues. With 4 bases removed from V and 9 bases from J, the gap between germline ends came to 13 bases. Germline CDR1 MNHNS, CDR2 SASEGT.